These T cell receptor beta chains were read from a single sample in a study of CD8 T cells in Susac syndrome. TCRdb redid the calling of the immunoSEQ multiplex PCR reads with MiXCR, one entry per CDR3 protein. This table holds about 250,000 distinct CDR3 sequences, just under 95% found once. Sequenced sample: CD4+ T cells from PBMCs. These receptors were taken from a human donor with multiple sclerosis. Each CDR3 is given with its conserved first and last residue. A D gene is named only where the DNA matches it firmly. Expanded clones are given a class, and other clones once, few, many or no size at all.

CDR3 DNA: TGCGCCAGCAGCTTGTCTAGTCCGGGACTTTTGAACACCGGGGAGCTGTTTTTT; CDR3 protein: CASSLSSPGLLNTGELFF; V gene: TRBV5-1; clone size: -; CDR3 length: 18; D gene: -; J gene: TRBJ2-2
CDR3 DNA: TGTGCCAGCAGCCAACTAGCGGCCGGCACCGGGGAGCTGTTTTTT; CDR3 protein: CASSQLAAGTGELFF; V gene: TRBV7-9; clone size: -; CDR3 length: 15; D gene: TRBD2; J gene: TRBJ2-2
CDR3 DNA: TGTGCCACCAGCAGAGAACTCCGGGGTGGAGAGACCCAGTACTTC; CDR3 protein: CATSRELRGGETQYF; V gene: TRBV15; clone size: -; CDR3 length: 15; D gene: -; J gene: TRBJ2-5
CDR3 DNA: TGTGCCAGCAGCCCCGGGACGTTGAACACTGAAGCTTTCTTT; CDR3 protein: CASSPGTLNTEAFF; V gene: TRBV5-6; clone size: -; CDR3 length: 14; D gene: -; J gene: TRBJ1-1
CDR3 DNA: TGTGCCAGCAGCTTATTGATTCCGAACACTGAAGCTTTCTTT; CDR3 protein: CASSLLIPNTEAFF; V gene: TRBV7-9; clone size: -; CDR3 length: 14; D gene: -; J gene: TRBJ1-1
CDR3 DNA: TGCGCCAGCAGCCCGGAGGAGGGAGAGGCCCTCCACTTT; CDR3 protein: CASSPEEGEALHF; V gene: TRBV5-1; clone size: -; CDR3 length: 13; D gene: -; J gene: TRBJ1-6
CDR3 DNA: TGTGCCAGCAGCTTAACTAGGAGCCCAAATGAGCAGTTCTTC; CDR3 protein: CASSLTRSPNEQFF; V gene: TRBV7-2; clone size: -; CDR3 length: 14; D gene: -; J gene: TRBJ2-1
CDR3 DNA: TGCGCCAGCAGCCCGGGGGGGTGGGATAGCAATCAGCCCCAGCATTTT; CDR3 protein: CASSPGGWDSNQPQHF; V gene: TRBV5-1; clone size: -; CDR3 length: 16; D gene: -; J gene: TRBJ1-5
CDR3 DNA: TGTGCCAGCAGTGAAGTCGGTAACACAGATACGCAGTATTTT; CDR3 protein: CASSEVGNTDTQYF; V gene: TRBV6-1; clone size: -; CDR3 length: 14; D gene: -; J gene: TRBJ2-3
CDR3 DNA: TGCAGCGTTGATGATCTGGCGATAAAGCAGTTCTTC; CDR3 protein: CSVDDLAIKQFF; V gene: TRBV29-1; clone size: -; CDR3 length: 12; D gene: -; J gene: TRBJ2-1
CDR3 DNA: TGTGCCTGGAGTGGAGGACGGTGGAGCTCTGGGGCCAACGTCCTGACTTTC; CDR3 protein: CAWSGGRWSSGANVLTF; V gene: TRBV30; clone size: -; CDR3 length: 17; D gene: -; J gene: TRBJ2-6
CDR3 DNA: TGTGCCTGGAGTCAACTAGCGGGGAGCACAGATACGCAGTATTTT; CDR3 protein: CAWSQLAGSTDTQYF; V gene: TRBV30; clone size: -; CDR3 length: 15; D gene: TRBD2; J gene: TRBJ2-3
CDR3 DNA: TGTGCCAGCTCACCACAGGGACGTGGTCAGCCCCAGCATTTT; CDR3 protein: CASSPQGRGQPQHF; V gene: TRBV18; clone size: once; CDR3 length: 14; D gene: -; J gene: TRBJ1-5
CDR3 DNA: TGCGCCAGCAGCACCGGGACAGGGAACTACAATGAGCAGTTCTTC; CDR3 protein: CASSTGTGNYNEQFF; V gene: TRBV5-1; clone size: -; CDR3 length: 15; D gene: TRBD1; J gene: TRBJ2-1
CDR3 DNA: TGCAGTGCTAGCCTGGGGGTAGGTGAAGGTGAGCAGTTCTTC; CDR3 protein: CSASLGVGEGEQFF; V gene: TRBV20-1; clone size: -; CDR3 length: 14; D gene: -; J gene: TRBJ2-1
CDR3 DNA: TGTGCCAGCAGCGTATCCCCTCAGGGACATGAGCAGTTCTTC; CDR3 protein: CASSVSPQGHEQFF; V gene: TRBV9; clone size: once; CDR3 length: 14; D gene: -; J gene: TRBJ2-1
CDR3 DNA: TGTGCCAGCATTCGACAGGGCTCCTACAATGAGCAGTTCTTC; CDR3 protein: CASIRQGSYNEQFF; V gene: TRBV6-1; clone size: -; CDR3 length: 14; D gene: TRBD1; J gene: TRBJ2-1
CDR3 DNA: TGTGCCAGCAGTTACGGTACCCCCACAGATACGCAGTATTTT; CDR3 protein: CASSYGTPTDTQYF; V gene: TRBV6-2/TRBV6-3; clone size: -; CDR3 length: 14; D gene: -; J gene: TRBJ2-3
CDR3 DNA: TGCAGTGCTAGAGCAGGGGGCGACCCTGGGGCCAACGTCCTGACTTTC; CDR3 protein: CSARAGGDPGANVLTF; V gene: TRBV20-1; clone size: -; CDR3 length: 16; D gene: TRBD1; J gene: TRBJ2-6
CDR3 DNA: TGTGCCAGCAGCCAAGGACCAGGGAGTGGAGAGACCCAGTACTTC; CDR3 protein: CASSQGPGSGETQYF; V gene: TRBV3-1; clone size: -; CDR3 length: 15; D gene: -; J gene: TRBJ2-5
CDR3 DNA: TGTGCCTGGGACCGACTCAGATCCTACAATGAGCAGTTCTTC; CDR3 protein: CAWDRLRSYNEQFF; V gene: TRBV30; clone size: -; CDR3 length: 14; D gene: -; J gene: TRBJ2-1
CDR3 DNA: TGTGCCACCAGTGATTTCGGGCAGCCCCAGCATTTT; CDR3 protein: CATSDFGQPQHF; V gene: TRBV24-1; clone size: once; CDR3 length: 12; D gene: -; J gene: TRBJ1-5
CDR3 DNA: TGCAGTGCTTCTCTTTCCTCCGGGACAGGGGTGGAGACCCAGTACTTC; CDR3 protein: CSASLSSGTGVETQYF; V gene: TRBV20-1; clone size: -; CDR3 length: 16; D gene: TRBD1; J gene: TRBJ2-5
CDR3 DNA: TGTGCCAGCAGTTTAGCGGGGGTTGGGGCTGAAGCTTTCTTT; CDR3 protein: CASSLAGVGAEAFF; V gene: TRBV12-3/TRBV12-4; clone size: -; CDR3 length: 14; D gene: -; J gene: TRBJ1-1
CDR3 DNA: TGTGCCAGCAGCGGGGACGTGCGAAAACTGTTTTTT; CDR3 protein: CASSGDVRKLFF; V gene: TRBV25-1; clone size: -; CDR3 length: 12; D gene: -; J gene: TRBJ1-4
CDR3 DNA: TGCAGCGTAGTACGGGACAGAAGGTTTGAAGCTTTCTTT; CDR3 protein: CSVVRDRRFEAFF; V gene: TRBV29-1; clone size: once; CDR3 length: 13; D gene: TRBD1; J gene: TRBJ1-1
CDR3 DNA: TGTGCCAGCAGCCGCGGACAGCCGGTGGATGAGCAGTTCTTC; CDR3 protein: CASSRGQPVDEQFF; V gene: TRBV2; clone size: -; CDR3 length: 14; D gene: -; J gene: TRBJ2-1
CDR3 DNA: TGTGCCAGTAGTCCTCGGGGGGAGGAAGAGACCCAGTACTTC; CDR3 protein: CASSPRGEEETQYF; V gene: TRBV19; clone size: -; CDR3 length: 14; D gene: TRBD2; J gene: TRBJ2-5
CDR3 DNA: TGTGCCAGCAGCCAACGGGGCGGCTACGAGCAGTACTTC; CDR3 protein: CASSQRGGYEQYF; V gene: TRBV14; clone size: -; CDR3 length: 13; D gene: -; J gene: TRBJ2-7
CDR3 DNA: TGCAGTGCTAGAGATTATCAGGGACAGGGACGAGGTGAGCAGTTCTTC; CDR3 protein: CSARDYQGQGRGEQFF; V gene: TRBV20-1; clone size: -; CDR3 length: 16; D gene: TRBD1; J gene: TRBJ2-1
CDR3 DNA: TGTGCCAGCAGTTTCGCGGGGGGCCGAGATACGCAGTATTTT; CDR3 protein: CASSFAGGRDTQYF; V gene: TRBV28; clone size: -; CDR3 length: 14; D gene: TRBD2; J gene: TRBJ2-3
CDR3 DNA: TGTGCCACCCACCGTCTAGCGGAAGATGAGCAGTTCTTC; CDR3 protein: CATHRLAEDEQFF; V gene: TRBV28; clone size: -; CDR3 length: 13; D gene: TRBD2; J gene: TRBJ2-1
CDR3 DNA: TGCGCCAGCAGCCAAGATCGGGCGTGGGAAGCTTTCTTT; CDR3 protein: CASSQDRAWEAFF; V gene: TRBV4-1; clone size: -; CDR3 length: 13; D gene: -; J gene: TRBJ1-1
CDR3 DNA: TGTGCCAGCAGCCATTTACGGGCGGGGGAGCTGTTTTTT; CDR3 protein: CASSHLRAGELFF; V gene: TRBV3-1; clone size: -; CDR3 length: 13; D gene: -; J gene: TRBJ2-2
CDR3 DNA: TGCAGCGTTGACGGCGGGGTCTCCTACAATGAGCAGTTCTTC; CDR3 protein: CSVDGGVSYNEQFF; V gene: TRBV29-1; clone size: -; CDR3 length: 14; D gene: -; J gene: TRBJ2-1
CDR3 DNA: TGTGCCAGCAGCTTAGCGATGAGCGGGGGGGCCGATGAGCAGTTCTTC; CDR3 protein: CASSLAMSGGADEQFF; V gene: TRBV7-9; clone size: once; CDR3 length: 16; D gene: TRBD2; J gene: TRBJ2-1
CDR3 DNA: TGCGCCAGCAGACCTTTGGGCCTTAGTGGAAGCTCCTATAATTCACCCCTCCACTTT; CDR3 protein: CASRPLGLSGSSYNSPLHF; V gene: TRBV4-1; clone size: -; CDR3 length: 19; D gene: -; J gene: TRBJ1-6
CDR3 DNA: TGTGCCAGTAGTCTAGTAGGGACAGGTCAGCAGCCCCAGCATTTT; CDR3 protein: CASSLVGTGQQPQHF; V gene: TRBV19; clone size: -; CDR3 length: 15; D gene: TRBD1; J gene: TRBJ1-5
CDR3 DNA: TGCGCCAGCAGGGAACGGACAGGGAACACCGGGGAGCTGTTTTTT; CDR3 protein: CASRERTGNTGELFF; V gene: TRBV5-1; clone size: -; CDR3 length: 15; D gene: TRBD1; J gene: TRBJ2-2
CDR3 DNA: TGTGCTAGTGGCAATGGACTAGCGGGAGTTTCAGAGACCCAGTACTTC; CDR3 protein: CASGNGLAGVSETQYF; V gene: TRBV12-5; clone size: -; CDR3 length: 16; D gene: TRBD2; J gene: TRBJ2-5
CDR3 DNA: TGTGCCAGCAGCCCCATTACAGGGACTGGGGCCAACGTCCTGACTTTC; CDR3 protein: CASSPITGTGANVLTF; V gene: TRBV6-1; clone size: -; CDR3 length: 16; D gene: -; J gene: TRBJ2-6
CDR3 DNA: TGTGCCACCAGTGACACAGGGGGCGCCTATGGCTACACCTTC; CDR3 protein: CATSDTGGAYGYTF; V gene: TRBV24-1; clone size: -; CDR3 length: 14; D gene: TRBD1; J gene: TRBJ1-2
CDR3 DNA: TGTGCCAGCAGCCATATTGTCCTAGCGGGAGGTGTGGGGACCTACAATGAGCAGTTCTTC; CDR3 protein: CASSHIVLAGGVGTYNEQFF; V gene: TRBV3-1; clone size: -; CDR3 length: 20; D gene: TRBD2; J gene: TRBJ2-1
CDR3 DNA: TGTGCCAGCAGCCCCGACAAGAGCTATGGCTACACCTTC; CDR3 protein: CASSPDKSYGYTF; V gene: TRBV7-8; clone size: -; CDR3 length: 13; D gene: -; J gene: TRBJ1-2
CDR3 DNA: TGCGCCAGCAGCTTGGCTTACCGGGGGGACCGGAAGACCCAGTACTTC; CDR3 protein: CASSLAYRGDRKTQYF; V gene: TRBV5-1; clone size: -; CDR3 length: 16; D gene: TRBD2; J gene: TRBJ2-5
CDR3 DNA: TGTGCCAGCAGCCCCGACGGGCCGGCGCAGCCCCAGCATTTT; CDR3 protein: CASSPDGPAQPQHF; V gene: TRBV12-3/TRBV12-4; clone size: -; CDR3 length: 14; D gene: -; J gene: TRBJ1-5
CDR3 DNA: TGCGCCAGCAGCTTGGAACAGGCATCCTTCTCTGGAAACACCATATATTTT; CDR3 protein: CASSLEQASFSGNTIYF; V gene: TRBV5-1; clone size: -; CDR3 length: 17; D gene: -; J gene: TRBJ1-3
CDR3 DNA: TGTGCCAGCAGCCCCCCAGGACACCAACGTAGGGCCGGGGAGCTGTTTTTT; CDR3 protein: CASSPPGHQRRAGELFF; V gene: TRBV11-3; clone size: -; CDR3 length: 17; D gene: -; J gene: TRBJ2-2
CDR3 DNA: TGCAGTGCTAGGGGGACAGGGGTGGATGGCTACACCTTC; CDR3 protein: CSARGTGVDGYTF; V gene: TRBV20-1; clone size: -; CDR3 length: 13; D gene: TRBD1; J gene: TRBJ1-2
CDR3 DNA: TGTGCCAGCAGCCCCCGGAGGGCTCAAGAGACCCAGTACTTC; CDR3 protein: CASSPRRAQETQYF; V gene: TRBV5-6; clone size: few; CDR3 length: 14; D gene: -; J gene: TRBJ2-5
CDR3 DNA: TGTGCCACCAGCCCCCGAGGTAGGAGCACAGATACGCAGTATTTT; CDR3 protein: CATSPRGRSTDTQYF; V gene: TRBV15; clone size: -; CDR3 length: 15; D gene: -; J gene: TRBJ2-3